This TCR beta chain was sequenced in a study of OX40 agonist ivuxolimab in advanced cancers. Profiled with immunoSEQ multiplex PCR; TCRdb holds only in-frame clones, not every one. The data hold about 48,000 clones, with more than 75% observed a single time. Autoimmune disease history or systemic immunosuppression led to patient exclusion. The receptor was derived from an adult with an advanced solid tumor such as melanoma, head and neck, liver or kidney cancer. Sequencing was performed on CD4+ or CD8+ T cells sorted from blood, taken in a trial of the OX40 agonist ivuxolimab.

For the CDR3, the DNA is TGTGCCAGCAGCACCAACCGCGGGAGATCCTACGAGCAGTACTTC. It translates to CASSTNRGRSYEQYF. The rearrangement links TRBV4-2 to TRBJ2-7; 7 bases agree with TRBD2. Trimming took 5 bases from V and 1 from J; bases not matched to a gene: 8. This CDR3 is 15 amino acids long. Germline CDR1 LGHNA, CDR2 YNFKEQ.